This T cell receptor (beta chain) appears in the sequencing data of a study of regulatory T cells in long-lasting Graves disease. About the research overall: With positive TSH receptor antibodies and over 5 years of antithyroid drugs, Graves' disease was considered persistent.

This CDR3 is 12 amino acids long. Trimming took off 5 bases at V and 7 bases at J, with 11 bases between the two ends. Arm-PCR with iRepertoire HTBI primers amplified the CDR3 regions for these TCR beta libraries. TCRdb processed the multiplex PCR reads anew with MiXCR; each CDR3 protein has one entry. The data show roughly 400,000 distinct CDR3 sequences, about a fifth seen once. Noted time point: persistent/refractory GD, antithyroid drugs over 5 years with positive TRAb. TCR sequences were obtained from RNA taken from PBMCs. From each patient, around 9 milliliters of peripheral blood was drawn and collected into an EDTA anticoagulant tube. This clonotype was detected ten times or more. Its antigen remains unidentified. Study-level results: Favored usage of TRBV28, TRBJ1-2 and TRBJ2-5 was recorded in persistent disease. It is possible that accuracy was reduced by the small size of the sample.

J is TRBJ1-1 and V is TRBV12-3 or TRBV12-4; D may be TRBD1 (6 bases). The TCR sequence derives from a female donor with Graves disease. The specimen comprised peripheral blood mononuclear cells (PBMCs), sampled when the disease was refractory, from a patient treated with antithyroid drugs. CDR3 sequence: CASSGQGGEAFF. The CDR3 nucleotides read TGTGCCAGCAGTGGCCAAGGGGGTGAAGCTTTCTTT.